These 32 T cell receptor beta chains came from one sample sequenced in a study of beta chain features in type 1 diabetes. Expressed TCRB transcripts were sequenced after all isolated RNA was converted to cDNA. Repertoires were generated with immunoSEQ multiplex PCR, while TCRdb's copy carries only in-frame clones and drops some. The table includes around 330,000 clones, 11% detected once. Sequenced: naive CD4+ T cells from blood. These receptors were obtained from a woman aged 30 to 39 in good health.

This chain links TRBV16 with TRBJ1-1; D gene ambiguous. Germline CDR1 KGHSY, CDR2 FQNENV. The CDR3 consists of 11 residues. The V end was cut by 0 bases, the J end by 8 bases, with 4 bases between. The CDR3, as DNA: TGTGCCAGCAGCCAATCCGTAGAAGCTTTCTTT. Residues: CASSQSVEAFF.

The sample holds a few counts of this clone. The V call is TRBV18, the J call TRBJ1-1, with a possible D match to TRBD1 (5 bases). V shed 2 bases and J shed 1 base, with 14 bases lying between them. CDR3 length equals 16 residues. From germline, CDR1 is KGHSH and CDR2 LQKENI. CDR3 loop: CASSPIEQAQNTEAFF. CDR3 DNA sequence: TGTGCCAGCTCACCAATTGAACAGGCCCAGAACACTGAAGCTTTCTTT. Using reference TRBV18 and TRBJ1-1 for the parts outside the CDR3, the full variable domain is NAGVMQNPRHLVRRRGQEARLRCSPMKGHSHVYWYRQLPEEGLKFMVYLQKENIIDESGMPKERFSAEFPKEGPSILRIQQVVRGDSAAYFCASSPIEQAQNTEAFFGQGTRLTVV.

Only a few counts were recorded for this clone. This CDR3 reads CSVPSDRPPYEQYF. As DNA, the CDR3 is TGCAGCGTTCCCTCTGACAGGCCGCCCTACGAGCAGTACTTC. The chain couples TRBV29-1 to TRBJ2-7; D possibly corresponds to TRBD1 (6 bases). Germline V gives CDR1 SQVTM, CDR2 ANQGSEA. CDR3 length: 14 residues. Trimming shortened V by 5 bases and J by 2 bases, and 16 bases separated the two germline ends.

V is TRBV19 and J is TRBJ1-2, with D unclear. The ends were cut back, 5 bases at V and 2 bases at J, with 15 bases in the middle. From germline, CDR1 is LNHDA and CDR2 SQIVND (reference sequence). The length of the CDR3 is 15 residues. CDR3 DNA: TGTGCCAGTAGTGCCCCTGCGGGAAGAAACTATGGCTACACCTTC. Encoded protein: CASSAPAGRNYGYTF.

The V and J genes are TRBV18 and TRBJ1-2; 7 bases are shared with TRBD1. CDR1 is KGHSH, CDR2 LQKENI, per germline. CDR3 size: 14 residues. J was trimmed by 4 bases and V by 4 bases; bases with no gene match: 6. In nucleotides, the CDR3 is TGTGCCAGCTCACTCCTCGACAGGGCCTATGGCTACACCTTC. This sequence encodes CASSLLDRAYGYTF.

The gene calls are TRBV21-1 and TRBJ2-1; the table calls TRBD2, which could not be checked here. TRBV21-1 is listed as a pseudogene. This CDR3 has 17 amino acids. The CDR3 nucleotides are TGTGCCAGCAGCAAAGAAACTAGCGGGAGGAACTACAATGAGCAGTTCTTC. Translated, it gives CASSKETSGRNYNEQFF.

There are a few counts of this clone. This chain links TRBV5-1 with TRBJ2-7; 8 bases line up with TRBD2. CDR1 and CDR2 (germline): SGHRS, YFSETQ. With 5 bases clipped from V and 4 bases from J, the junction kept 11 bases outside the gene matches. This CDR3 spans 15 amino acids. The CDR3 sequence: CASRVLASGFYEQYF. The CDR3 coding sequence is TGCGCCAGCAGGGTCCTGGCTAGCGGGTTTTACGAGCAGTACTTC. Drawing the rest from reference TRBV5-1 and TRBJ2-7, the complete variable domain is KAGVTQTPRYLIKTRGQQVTLSCSPISGHRSVSWYQQTPGQGLQFLFEYFSETQRNKGNFPGRFSGRQFSNSRSEMNVSTLELGDSALYLCASRVLASGFYEQYFGPGTRLTVT.

The genes are TRBV4-1 and TRBJ2-1, with 11 bases identical to TRBD2. The V and J ends lost 1 base and 3 bases, in that order; junction bases with no gene match: 5. The germline CDR1 and CDR2 sequences are MGHRA and YSYEKL. This CDR3 is 17 amino acids long. This CDR3 is CASSQVFGTSGYNEQFF. The CDR3 region has the DNA TGCGCCAGCAGCCAAGTTTTCGGGACTAGCGGCTACAATGAGCAGTTCTTC.

This clone was seen only a few times. The V gene is TRBV4-3, the J gene TRBJ2-1, with 12 bases aligning to TRBD1. The trim removed 6 bases at V and 0 bases at J, leaving 12 bases unmatched. This CDR3 has 19 amino acids. Per the germline V gene, CDR1 is LGHNA and CDR2 is YSLEER. In DNA, the CDR3 is TGCGCCAGCAGTCGCGGGACAGGGGGCACGTTAGTCTCCTACAATGAGCAGTTCTTC. Amino acids: CASSRGTGGTLVSYNEQFF.

In this sample, this clone turned up a few times. The chain uses TRBV5-4 and TRBJ2-7; D is possibly TRBD2 (6 bases). Trimming cost V 5 bases and J 1 base, with 19 bases left between them. Germline assignment: CDR1 SGHNT and CDR2 YYREEE (reference sequence). This CDR3 comprises 16 residues. The CDR3 sequence is CASSSIAERVSYEQYF. The CDR3 DNA follows: TGTGCCAGCAGTTCCATAGCGGAAAGGGTTTCCTACGAGCAGTACTTC.

The table lists this clone with a few counts. The same CDR3 is also encoded by other DNA sequences in this sample. V and J are TRBV7-9 and TRBJ1-1; D unclear. Trimming took 3 bases from V and 2 from J, leaving 7 bases between them. The CDR3 is 13 residues long. Germline V gene data show CDR1 as SEHNR and CDR2 as FQNEAQ (reference sequence). The CDR3 region is CASSLAGNTEAFF. CDR3 bases: TGTGCCAGCAGCTTGGCGGGTAACACTGAAGCTTTCTTT.

Of note for this clone: At one end the junction does not follow the germline gene, possibly because of a read error. The CDR3 sequence is CASRDSGPRAKNIQYF. In DNA form, the CDR3 reads TGCGCCTCGAGGGACAGCGGACCGCGAGCCAAAAACATTCAGTACTTC. The V gene is TRBV7-9, the J gene TRBJ2-4; TRBD1 aligns across 7 bases. CDR3 length: 16 amino acids. CDR1 is SEHNR, CDR2 FQNEAQ, per germline (reference sequence).

A few counts support this clone. The chain couples TRBV6-5 to TRBJ1-3; no firm D call. V lost 7 bases, J lost 0 bases, and 7 bases lay in between. In germline, CDR1 is MNHEY, CDR2 SVGAGI. The CDR3 totals 13 residues. This chain's CDR3 is CASNAVSGNTIYF. In DNA, the CDR3 is TGTGCCAGCAATGCGGTCTCTGGAAACACCATATATTTT.

The table lists this clone with a few counts. The chain employs TRBV7-6 and TRBJ2-7; D perhaps matches TRBD1 (5 bases). Trimming cost V 4 bases and J 3 bases, with 16 bases left between them. The CDR3 is made up of 15 amino acids. The V gene's germline CDR1 is SGHVS and CDR2 FNYEAQ. In DNA form, the CDR3 reads TGTGCCAGCAGCTCGCTCCCTCCTCAGGGCTACGAGCAGTACTTC. Its translation is CASSSLPPQGYEQYF.

This clone was picked up a small number of times. The chain employs TRBV29-1 and TRBJ2-1; D perhaps matches TRBD2 (5 bases). Germline assignment: CDR1 SQVTM and CDR2 ANQGSEA. Trimming stripped 3 bases from V and 9 bases from J, with 18 bases between. The CDR3 runs 14 residues. CDR3 sequence (DNA): TGCAGCGTTGATTTAAGCGGAAGAGGAGGTGAGCAGTTCTTC. It specifies CSVDLSGRGGEQFF.

This clone was counted between two and nine times. CDR3: CASSLAGRFYEQYF. CDR3 in DNA: TGTGCCAGCAGCTTAGCCGGGAGATTCTACGAGCAGTACTTC. The rearrangement links TRBV13 to TRBJ2-7; D perhaps matches TRBD2 (6 bases). CDR1 and CDR2 (germline): PRHDT, FYEKMQ (reference sequence). Trimming cost V 1 base and J 3 bases, with 10 bases left between them. The CDR3 has 14 amino acids.

The DNA of the CDR3 is TGTGCCTGGAGTCGCACCGACAGGGCCGCTAATCAGCCCCAGCATTTT. Its translation is CAWSRTDRAANQPQHF. The chain has TRBV30 and TRBJ1-5, with 7 bases that match TRBD1. This CDR3 is built from 16 residues. Trimming at V came to 2 bases and at J to 4 bases, leaving 11 bases not matched to a gene. Germline assignment: CDR1 GTSNPN and CDR2 SVGIG (reference sequence).

The chain recombines TRBV4-2 with TRBJ2-7; 8 bases are a match to TRBD1. Germline lookup yields CDR1 LGHNA and CDR2 YNFKEQ. The junction had 3 bases not matched to a gene; V was cut back by 1 base and J by 10 bases. The CDR3 loop spans 12 amino acids. The CDR3 reads CASSQVRGHQYF. The CDR3 nucleotides are TGTGCCAGCAGCCAAGTCAGGGGGCATCAGTACTTC.

This clone was seen only a few times. This rearrangement joins TRBV29-1 to TRBJ2-3; D possibly corresponds to TRBD1 (6 bases). V was clipped by 3 bases and J by 3 bases, with 13 bases between them. Germline CDR1 reads SQVTM; CDR2 reads ANQGSEA. The CDR3 is made up of 14 amino acids. For the CDR3, the DNA is TGCAGCGTTGAGGTGTCAGGGGCTACAGATACGCAGTATTTT. Amino acid sequence: CSVEVSGATDTQYF.

The chain carries TRBV11-2 and TRBJ2-7, with D uncertain. CDR3 length equals 14 residues. In germline, CDR1 is SGHAT, CDR2 FQNNGV. The ends were cut back, 5 bases at V and 2 bases at J, with 13 bases in the middle. The CDR3, as DNA: TGTGCCAGCAGCCCGAGCTACAGAGCCTACGAGCAGTACTTC. Translated, it gives CASSPSYRAYEQYF.

A few counts support this clone. V is TRBV7-9 and J is TRBJ2-3, with 8 bases lining up with TRBD2. The CDR3 has 16 amino acids. Germline lookup yields CDR1 SEHNR and CDR2 FQNEAQ (reference sequence). The V segment lost 1 base and the J segment 2 bases; nucleotides outside the gene matches: 5. CDR3 in DNA: TGTGCCAGCAGCTTAGGCCTAGCGGGCACCACAGATACGCAGTATTTT. Translation gives CASSLGLAGTTDTQYF. The full variable domain, its missing parts supplied by reference TRBV7-9 and TRBJ2-3, is DTGVSQNPRHKITKRGQNVTFRCDPISEHNRLYWYRQTLGQGPEFLTYFQNEAQLEKSRLLSDRFSAERPKGSFSTLEIQRTEQGDSAMYLCASSLGLAGTTDTQYFGPGTRLTVL.

The chain is built from TRBV18 and TRBJ1-2, with a tentative D call TRBD1 (6 bases). V lost 2 bases to trimming and J lost 8 bases, with 12 bases between them. This CDR3 is built from 13 residues. Germline V lookup: CDR1 KGHSH, CDR2 LQKENI. The CDR3 loop is CASSPMGAEGYTF. CDR3 coding DNA: TGTGCCAGCTCACCAATGGGGGCTGAGGGCTACACCTTC.

This chain connects TRBV5-1 to TRBJ2-7, with 13 bases that match TRBD2. CDR1 and CDR2 (germline): SGHRS, YFSETQ. V shed 2 bases and J 0 bases; nucleotides not matched to a gene: 5. There are 17 residues in the CDR3. This chain's CDR3 is CASSLGLAGAASYEQYF. The CDR3 bases are TGCGCCAGCAGCTTAGGACTAGCGGGAGCAGCCTCCTACGAGCAGTACTTC. The variable domain in full, completed from reference TRBV5-1 and TRBJ2-7, reads KAGVTQTPRYLIKTRGQQVTLSCSPISGHRSVSWYQQTPGQGLQFLFEYFSETQRNKGNFPGRFSGRQFSNSRSEMNVSTLELGDSALYLCASSLGLAGAASYEQYFGPGTRLTVT.

There are a few counts of this clone. The chain links TRBV2 to TRBJ2-1; TRBD2 matches at 10 bases. Trimming took 6 bases from V and 6 from J; bases not matched to a gene: 8. The CDR3 has 15 amino acids. Germline CDR1 reads SNHLY; CDR2 reads FYNNEI. CDR3 sequence (DNA): TGTGCCAGCAGACCCTCTAGCGGGAGTCCCAATGAGCAGTTCTTC. This sequence encodes CASRPSSGSPNEQFF. The entire variable domain, with the rest obtained from reference TRBV2 and TRBJ2-1, is as follows: EPEVTQTPSHQVTQMGQEVILRCVPISNHLYFYWYRQILGQKVEFLVSFYNNEISEKSEIFDDQFSVERPDGSNFTLKIRSTKLEDSAMYFCASRPSSGSPNEQFFGPGTRLTVL.

This clone was detected only a few times. This chain joins TRBV15 and TRBJ2-7; 13 bases fit TRBD2. Trimming cost V 1 base and J 7 bases; bases outside gene matches: 7. CDR3 length: 16 amino acids. The germline gives CDR1 LNHNV, CDR2 YYDKDF (reference sequence). The CDR3 here is CATSRGGLAGEGEQYF. The CDR3, as DNA: TGTGCCACCAGCAGAGGTGGACTAGCGGGAGAGGGTGAGCAGTACTTC.

This clone appeared a few times. The same CDR3 also results from other DNA sequences found in this sample. V and J are TRBV5-1 and TRBJ2-6; D call uncertain. CDR1 SGHRS and CDR2 YFSETQ come from the germline V gene. Trimming removed 0 bases from V and 0 bases from J, with 4 bases in between. The length of the CDR3 is 15 residues. CDR3 in DNA: TGCGCCAGCAGCTTGGGGGCCTCTGGGGCCAACGTCCTGACTTTC. Amino acid sequence: CASSLGASGANVLTF.

This clone turned up a few times. This sequence joins TRBV7-9 and TRBJ2-1; D is uncertain. Deletions cut 1 base from V and 9 bases from J, with 7 bases between. The CDR3 contains 12 residues. The germline V gene encodes CDR1 SEHNR and CDR2 FQNEAQ (reference sequence). CDR3 DNA: TGTGCCAGCAGCTTAGTTGGCCTTGAGCAGTTCTTC. This sequence encodes CASSLVGLEQFF.

This sequence joins TRBV5-5 and TRBJ2-3, with 8 bases lining up with TRBD1. Germline CDR1 SGHKS, CDR2 YYEKEE (reference sequence). This CDR3 has 15 residues. V lost 1 base, J lost 1 base, and 2 bases stayed unmatched. This CDR3 reads CASSLLDRGTDTQYF. CDR3 sequence (DNA): TGTGCCAGCAGCTTGCTGGACAGGGGCACAGATACGCAGTATTTT.

This clone was counted between two and nine times. V is TRBV7-3 and J is TRBJ2-5, with D possibly being TRBD1 (5 bases). The CDR3 runs to 14 residues. Trimming took 5 bases from V and 5 from J, leaving 15 bases between them. Germline CDR1 and CDR2: SGHTA and FQGTGA. CDR3 sequence (DNA): TGTGCCAGCAGCGACGCAGGGCCGCGGGAGACCCAGTACTTC. Protein: CASSDAGPRETQYF.

This clone was recorded a few times. This chain links TRBV6-1 with TRBJ2-5, with TRBD2 matching over 10 bases. Germline lookup yields CDR1 MNHNS and CDR2 SASEGT. V trimming: 4 bases; J trimming: 5 bases; junction bases outside the gene matches: 16. The CDR3 is 18 residues long. The chain's CDR3 is CASSVRRWLAGVGETQYF. The CDR3 DNA reads TGTGCCAGCAGTGTCCGAAGATGGCTAGCGGGAGTTGGGGAGACCCAGTACTTC.

The rearrangement joins TRBV7-2 to TRBJ1-1, with TRBD1 matching over 8 bases. Germline CDR1 and CDR2: SGHTA and FQGNSA. The junction had 7 bases not matched to a gene; V was cut back by 7 bases and J by 0 bases. The CDR3 has 15 amino acids. The CDR3 spells CASKPGGGMNTEAFF. The CDR3, as DNA: TGTGCCAGCAAACCAGGGGGCGGCATGAACACTGAAGCTTTCTTT.

The rearrangement joins TRBV27 to TRBJ2-5; 13 positions match TRBD2. The trim removed 6 bases at V and 0 bases at J, leaving 4 bases unmatched. Looked up from germline, CDR1 is MNHEY and CDR2 is SMNVEV (reference sequence). The CDR3 is 16 residues long. The CDR3 protein is CASRRGTSGNQETQYF. DNA for the CDR3: TGTGCCAGCAGAAGAGGGACTAGCGGGAACCAAGAGACCCAGTACTTC.